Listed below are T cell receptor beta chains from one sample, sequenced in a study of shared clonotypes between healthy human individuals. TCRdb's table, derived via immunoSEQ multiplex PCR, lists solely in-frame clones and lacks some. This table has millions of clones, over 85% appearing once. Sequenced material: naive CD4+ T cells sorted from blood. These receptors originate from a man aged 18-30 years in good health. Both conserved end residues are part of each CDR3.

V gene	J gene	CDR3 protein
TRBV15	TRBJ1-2	CATSGADREWSGYTF
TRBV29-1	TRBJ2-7	CSVESGQGSYEQYF
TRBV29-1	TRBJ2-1	CSVLRGSYNEQFF
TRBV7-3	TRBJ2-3	CASSYQGDTQYF
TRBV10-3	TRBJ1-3	CAISPTGAGNTIYF
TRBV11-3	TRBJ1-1	CASSMGRWNTEAFF
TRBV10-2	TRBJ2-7	CASSGPINYEQYF
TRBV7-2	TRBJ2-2	CASSLGEGGKLGELFF
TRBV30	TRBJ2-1	CAWSVPLGTAHNEQFF
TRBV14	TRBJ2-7	CASSQIYLGEQYF
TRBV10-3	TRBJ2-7	CAIQGTYAAEQYF
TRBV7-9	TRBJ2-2	CASSPDRVTGELFF
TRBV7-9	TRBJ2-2	CASSARDRGTGELFF
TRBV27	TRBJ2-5	CASGTGFQETQYF
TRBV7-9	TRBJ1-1	CASSLGRSPAAYDGSEAFF
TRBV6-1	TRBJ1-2	CASRKTGVDRYGYTF
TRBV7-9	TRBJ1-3	CASLLTGSSGNTIYF
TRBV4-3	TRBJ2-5	CASSRSGNAPETQYF
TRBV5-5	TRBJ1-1	CASRPRTGSLDTEAFF
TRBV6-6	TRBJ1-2	CASSYDFGHPNYGYTF
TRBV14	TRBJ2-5	CASSPVGIKETQYF
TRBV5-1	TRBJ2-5	CASSLVAGEQETQYF
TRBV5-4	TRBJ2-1	CASSLDGLASSSYNEQFF
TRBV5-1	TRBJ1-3	CASSVRSDTIYF
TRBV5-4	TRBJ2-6	CASGQNYLKVSGANVLTF
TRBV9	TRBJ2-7	CASSPAGSYEQYF
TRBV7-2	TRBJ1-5	CASSLETGNGNQPQHF
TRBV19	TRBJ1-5	CASTQGSLQPQHF
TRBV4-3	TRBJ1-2	CASSPSRTGRYGYTF
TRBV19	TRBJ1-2	CASLPGTDVGGYTF
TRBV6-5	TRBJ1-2	CASSRGFGYTF
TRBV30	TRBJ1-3	CAWNHQSSGNTIYF
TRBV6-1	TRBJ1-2	CASSQSYSRGYTF
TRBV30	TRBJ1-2	CAWSVQGPMGYTF
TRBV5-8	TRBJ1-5	CASSSAESLNQPQHF
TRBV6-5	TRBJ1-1	CASSYGGRNTEAFF
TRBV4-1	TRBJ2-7	CASSQGTGVEQYF
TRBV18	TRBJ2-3	CASSPPSSTDTQYF
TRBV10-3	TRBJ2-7	CASSASGRAYEQYF
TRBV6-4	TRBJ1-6	CASSEAGKGSPLHF
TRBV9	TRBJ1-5	CASGTTVQPQHF
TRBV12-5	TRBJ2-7	CASGLADFYEQYF
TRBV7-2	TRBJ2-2	CASSSTGLHTGELFF